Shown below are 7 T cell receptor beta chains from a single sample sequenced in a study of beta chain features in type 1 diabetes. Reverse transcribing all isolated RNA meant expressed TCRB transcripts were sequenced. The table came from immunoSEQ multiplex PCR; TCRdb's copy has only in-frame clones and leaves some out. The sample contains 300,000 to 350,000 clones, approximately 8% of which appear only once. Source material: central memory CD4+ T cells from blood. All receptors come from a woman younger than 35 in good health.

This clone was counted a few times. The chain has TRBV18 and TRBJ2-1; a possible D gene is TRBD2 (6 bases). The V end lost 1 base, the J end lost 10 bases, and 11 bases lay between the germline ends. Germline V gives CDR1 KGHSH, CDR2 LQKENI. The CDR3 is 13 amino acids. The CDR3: CASSPQKEGEQFF. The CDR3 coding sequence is TGTGCCAGCTCACCACAGAAGGAGGGGGAGCAGTTCTTC.

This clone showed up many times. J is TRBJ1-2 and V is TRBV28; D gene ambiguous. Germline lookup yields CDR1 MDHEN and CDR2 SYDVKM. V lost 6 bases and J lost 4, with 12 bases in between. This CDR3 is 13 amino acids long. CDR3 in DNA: TGTGCCAGCAGATTGGTGGAGGGCTATGGCTACACCTTC. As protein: CASRLVEGYGYTF.

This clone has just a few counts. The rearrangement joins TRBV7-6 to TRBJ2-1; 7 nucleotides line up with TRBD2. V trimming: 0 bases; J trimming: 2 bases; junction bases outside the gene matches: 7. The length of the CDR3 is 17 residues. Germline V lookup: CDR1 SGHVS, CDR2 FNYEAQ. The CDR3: CASSLASAGEPYNEQFF. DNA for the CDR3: TGTGCCAGCAGCTTAGCATCTGCGGGGGAGCCCTACAATGAGCAGTTCTTC.

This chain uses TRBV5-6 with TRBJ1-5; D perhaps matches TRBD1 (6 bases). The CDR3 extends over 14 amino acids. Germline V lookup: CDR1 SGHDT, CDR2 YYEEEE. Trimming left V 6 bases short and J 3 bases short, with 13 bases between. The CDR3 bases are TGTGCCAGCAACAAACAGGGCGCCAATCAGCCCCAGCATTTT. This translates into CASNKQGANQPQHF.

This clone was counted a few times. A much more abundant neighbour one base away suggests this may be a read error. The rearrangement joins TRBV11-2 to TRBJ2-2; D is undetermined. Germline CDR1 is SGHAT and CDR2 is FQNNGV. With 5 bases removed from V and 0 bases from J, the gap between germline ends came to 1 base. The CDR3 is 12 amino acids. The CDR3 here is CASSPNTGELFF. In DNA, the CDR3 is TGTGCCAGCAGCCCGAACACCGGGGAGCTGTTTTTT.

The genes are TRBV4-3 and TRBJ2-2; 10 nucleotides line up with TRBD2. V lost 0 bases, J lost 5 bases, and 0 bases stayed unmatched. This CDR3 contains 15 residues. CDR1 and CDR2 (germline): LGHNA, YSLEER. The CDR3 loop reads CASSQELAGTGELFF. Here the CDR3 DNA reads TGCGCCAGCAGCCAAGAACTAGCGGGAACCGGGGAGCTGTTTTTT.

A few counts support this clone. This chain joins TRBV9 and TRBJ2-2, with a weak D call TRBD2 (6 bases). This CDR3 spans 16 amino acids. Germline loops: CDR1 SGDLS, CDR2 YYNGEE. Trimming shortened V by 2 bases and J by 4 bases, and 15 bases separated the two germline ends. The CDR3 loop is CASSVLAEISTGELFF. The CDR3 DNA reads TGTGCCAGCAGCGTCTTAGCGGAAATATCCACCGGGGAGCTGTTTTTT. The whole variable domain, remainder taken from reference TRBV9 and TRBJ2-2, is DSGVTQTPKHLITATGQRVTLRCSPRSGDLSVYWYQQSLDQGLQFLIQYYNGEERAKGNILERFSAQQFPDLHSELNLSSLELGDSALYFCASSVLAEISTGELFFGEGSRLTVL.